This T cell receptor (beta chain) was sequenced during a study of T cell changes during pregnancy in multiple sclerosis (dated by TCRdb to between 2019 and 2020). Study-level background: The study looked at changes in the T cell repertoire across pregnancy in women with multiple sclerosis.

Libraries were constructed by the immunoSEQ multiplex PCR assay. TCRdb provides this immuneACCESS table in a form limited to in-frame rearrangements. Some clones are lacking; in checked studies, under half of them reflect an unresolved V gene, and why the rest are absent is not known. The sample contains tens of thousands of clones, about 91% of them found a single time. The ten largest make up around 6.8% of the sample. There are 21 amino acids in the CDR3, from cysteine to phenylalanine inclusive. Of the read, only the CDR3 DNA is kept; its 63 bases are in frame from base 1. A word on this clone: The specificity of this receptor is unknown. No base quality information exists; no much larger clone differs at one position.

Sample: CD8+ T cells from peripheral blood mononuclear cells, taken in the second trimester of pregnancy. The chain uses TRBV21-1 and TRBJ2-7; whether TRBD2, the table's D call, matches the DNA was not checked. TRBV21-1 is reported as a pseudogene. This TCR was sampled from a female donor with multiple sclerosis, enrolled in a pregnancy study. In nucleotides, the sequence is TGTGCCAGCAGCAATTTAGAGGAGTTACTAGCGGGAGGCCTCTTTGCCTACGAGCAGTACTTC. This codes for CASSNLEELLAGGLFAYEQYF.